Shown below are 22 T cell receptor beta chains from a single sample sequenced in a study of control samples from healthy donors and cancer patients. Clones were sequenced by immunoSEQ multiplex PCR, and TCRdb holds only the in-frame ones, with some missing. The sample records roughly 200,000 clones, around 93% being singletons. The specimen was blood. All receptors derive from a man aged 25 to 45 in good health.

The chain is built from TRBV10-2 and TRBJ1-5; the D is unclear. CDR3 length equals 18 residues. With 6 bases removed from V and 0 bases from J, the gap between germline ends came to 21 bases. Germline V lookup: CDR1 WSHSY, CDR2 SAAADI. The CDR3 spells CASRGVGPGQYSNQPQHF. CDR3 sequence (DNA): TGCGCCAGCAGAGGAGTTGGGCCCGGGCAATATAGCAATCAGCCCCAGCATTTT.

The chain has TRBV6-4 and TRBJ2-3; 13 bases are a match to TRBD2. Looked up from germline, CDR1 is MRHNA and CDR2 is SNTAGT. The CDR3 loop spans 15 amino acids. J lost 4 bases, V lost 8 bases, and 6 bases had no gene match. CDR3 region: CASQRTSGGSDTQYF. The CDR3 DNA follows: TGTGCCAGCCAGAGGACTAGCGGGGGCTCAGATACGCAGTATTTT.

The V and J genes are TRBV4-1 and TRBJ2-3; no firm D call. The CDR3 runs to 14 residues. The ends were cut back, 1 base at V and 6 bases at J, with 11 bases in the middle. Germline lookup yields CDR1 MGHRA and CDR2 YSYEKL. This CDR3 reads CASSQVKGMDTQYF. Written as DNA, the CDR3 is TGCGCCAGCAGCCAAGTTAAAGGGATGGATACGCAGTATTTT.

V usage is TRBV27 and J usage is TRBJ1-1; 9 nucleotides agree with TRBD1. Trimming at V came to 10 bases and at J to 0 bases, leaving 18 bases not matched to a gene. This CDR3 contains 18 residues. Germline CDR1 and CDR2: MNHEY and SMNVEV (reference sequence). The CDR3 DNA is TGTGCCACCCTGGGGACAGGGAGTTTGACTAACATGAACACTGAAGCTTTCTTT. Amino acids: CATLGTGSLTNMNTEAFF.

In nucleotides, the CDR3 is TGTGCCAGCAGTTATTCGCAGGGGTCCACCGGGGAGCTGTTTTTT. It yields the protein CASSYSQGSTGELFF. The rearrangement joins TRBV6-5 to TRBJ2-2, with D perhaps TRBD1 (6 bases). Germline-derived CDR1 and CDR2 are MNHEY and SVGAGI. Trimming took off 3 bases at V and 4 bases at J, with 12 bases between the two ends. This CDR3 has 15 residues.

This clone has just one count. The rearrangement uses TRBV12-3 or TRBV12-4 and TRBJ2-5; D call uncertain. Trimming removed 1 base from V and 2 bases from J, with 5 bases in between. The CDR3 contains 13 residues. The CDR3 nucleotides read TGTGCCAGCAGTTTAGGGGTTCAAGAGACCCAGTACTTC. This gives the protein CASSLGVQETQYF.

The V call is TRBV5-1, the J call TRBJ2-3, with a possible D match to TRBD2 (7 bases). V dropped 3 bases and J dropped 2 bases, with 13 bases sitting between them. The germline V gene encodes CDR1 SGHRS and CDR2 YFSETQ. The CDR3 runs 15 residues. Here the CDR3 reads CASSSPGGATDTQYF. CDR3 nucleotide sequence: TGCGCCAGCAGCTCTCCTGGGGGGGCCACAGATACGCAGTATTTT.

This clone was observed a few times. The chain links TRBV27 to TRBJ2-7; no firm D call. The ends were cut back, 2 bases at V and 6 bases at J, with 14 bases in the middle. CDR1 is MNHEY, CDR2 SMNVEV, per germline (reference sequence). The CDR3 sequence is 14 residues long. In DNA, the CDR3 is TGTGCCAGCAGTTTACAACCTGGAACCAGCGAGCAGTACTTC. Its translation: CASSLQPGTSEQYF.

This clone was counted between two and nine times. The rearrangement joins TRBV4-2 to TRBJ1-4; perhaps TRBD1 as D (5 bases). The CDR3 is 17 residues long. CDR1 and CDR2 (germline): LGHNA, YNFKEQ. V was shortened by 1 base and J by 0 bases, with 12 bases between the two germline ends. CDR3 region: CASSQGGVRATNEKLFF. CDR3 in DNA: TGTGCCAGCAGCCAAGGGGGGGTCCGGGCAACTAATGAAAAACTGTTTTTT.

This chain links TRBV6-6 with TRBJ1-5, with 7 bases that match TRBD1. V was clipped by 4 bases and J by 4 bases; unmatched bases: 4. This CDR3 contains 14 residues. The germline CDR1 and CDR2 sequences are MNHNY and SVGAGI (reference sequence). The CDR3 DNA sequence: TGTGCCAGCAGTTTACAGGGGCGGAATCAGCCCCAGCATTTT. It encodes CASSLQGRNQPQHF.

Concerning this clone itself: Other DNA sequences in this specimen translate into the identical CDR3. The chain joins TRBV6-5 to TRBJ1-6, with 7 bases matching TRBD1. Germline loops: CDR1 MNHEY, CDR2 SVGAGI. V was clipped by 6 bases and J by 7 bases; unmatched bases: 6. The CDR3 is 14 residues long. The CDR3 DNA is TGTGCCAGCAGGGGAGACAGGGAGAATTCACCCCTCCACTTT. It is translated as CASRGDRENSPLHF.

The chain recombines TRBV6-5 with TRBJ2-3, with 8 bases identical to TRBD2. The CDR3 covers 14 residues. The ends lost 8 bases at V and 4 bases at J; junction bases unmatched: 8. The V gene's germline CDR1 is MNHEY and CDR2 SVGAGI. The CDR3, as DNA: TGTGCCAGCGCGCCGGGACTAGTGCCAGATACGCAGTATTTT. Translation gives CASAPGLVPDTQYF.

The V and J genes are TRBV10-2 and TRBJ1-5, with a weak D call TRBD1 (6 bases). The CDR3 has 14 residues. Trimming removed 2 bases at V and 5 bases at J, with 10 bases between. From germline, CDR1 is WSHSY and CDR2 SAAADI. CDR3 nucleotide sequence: TGCGCCAGCAGTGAGACAGGGAGCCATCAGCCCCAGCATTTT. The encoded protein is CASSETGSHQPQHF.

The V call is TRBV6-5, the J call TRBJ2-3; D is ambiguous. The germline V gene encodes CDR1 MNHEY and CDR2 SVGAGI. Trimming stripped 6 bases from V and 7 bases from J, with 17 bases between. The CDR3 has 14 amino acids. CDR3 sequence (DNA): TGTGCCAGCAGCCCGGACCCCAGACCTTATACGCAGTATTTT. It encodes CASSPDPRPYTQYF.

The CDR3 here is CASSIDGGIQSSYEQYF. The CDR3 nucleotides read TGTGCCAGTAGTATAGATGGTGGGATTCAGAGCTCCTACGAGCAGTACTTC. V and J are TRBV19 and TRBJ2-7; D remains unclear. The CDR3 runs 17 residues. Trimming removed 0 bases at V and 0 bases at J, with 15 bases between. Per germline, CDR1 LNHDA and CDR2 SQIVND (reference sequence).

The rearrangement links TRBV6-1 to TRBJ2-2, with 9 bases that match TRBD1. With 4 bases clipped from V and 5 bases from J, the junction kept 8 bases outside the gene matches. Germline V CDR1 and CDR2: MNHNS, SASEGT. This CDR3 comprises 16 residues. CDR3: CASSGEGQGVTGELFF. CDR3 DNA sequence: TGTGCCAGCAGTGGGGAGGGACAGGGAGTAACCGGGGAGCTGTTTTTT.

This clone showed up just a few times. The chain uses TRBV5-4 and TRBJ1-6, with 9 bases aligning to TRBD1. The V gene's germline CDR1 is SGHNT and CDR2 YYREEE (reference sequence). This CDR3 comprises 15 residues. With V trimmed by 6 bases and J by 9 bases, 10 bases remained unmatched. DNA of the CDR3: TGTGCCAGCACGCACTTGGGACAGGGTATTTCACCCCTCCACTTT. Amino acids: CASTHLGQGISPLHF.

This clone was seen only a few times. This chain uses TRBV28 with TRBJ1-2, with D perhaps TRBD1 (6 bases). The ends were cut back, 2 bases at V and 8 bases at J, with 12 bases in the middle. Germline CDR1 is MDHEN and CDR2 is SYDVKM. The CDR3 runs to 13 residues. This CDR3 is CASSLQGSRGYTF. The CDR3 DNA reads TGTGCCAGCAGTTTACAGGGGAGTCGAGGCTACACCTTC.

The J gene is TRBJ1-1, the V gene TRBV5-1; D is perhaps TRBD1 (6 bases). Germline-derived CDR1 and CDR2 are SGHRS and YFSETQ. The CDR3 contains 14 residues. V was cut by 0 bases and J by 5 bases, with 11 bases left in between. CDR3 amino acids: CASSLGTVTTEAFF. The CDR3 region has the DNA TGCGCCAGCAGCTTGGGGACAGTTACGACTGAAGCTTTCTTT.

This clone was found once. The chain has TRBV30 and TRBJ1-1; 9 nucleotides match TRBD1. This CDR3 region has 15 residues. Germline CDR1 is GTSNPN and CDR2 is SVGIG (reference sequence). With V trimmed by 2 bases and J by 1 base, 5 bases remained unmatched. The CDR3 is CAWSYRGQGNTEAFF. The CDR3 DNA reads TGTGCCTGGAGTTATAGGGGACAGGGGAACACTGAAGCTTTCTTT. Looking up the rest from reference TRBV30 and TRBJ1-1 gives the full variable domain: SQTIHQWPATLVQPVGSPLSLECTVEGTSNPNLYWYRQAAGRGLQLLFYSVGIGQISSEVPQNLSASRPQDRQFILSSKKLLLSDSGFYLCAWSYRGQGNTEAFFGQGTRLTVV.

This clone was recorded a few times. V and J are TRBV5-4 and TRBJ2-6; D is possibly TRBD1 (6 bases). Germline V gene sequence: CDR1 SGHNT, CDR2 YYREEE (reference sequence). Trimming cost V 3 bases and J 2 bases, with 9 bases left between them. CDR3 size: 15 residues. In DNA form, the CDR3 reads TGTGCCAGCAGCTCCAGGGGTACTGGGGCCAACGTCCTGACTTTC. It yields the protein CASSSRGTGANVLTF.

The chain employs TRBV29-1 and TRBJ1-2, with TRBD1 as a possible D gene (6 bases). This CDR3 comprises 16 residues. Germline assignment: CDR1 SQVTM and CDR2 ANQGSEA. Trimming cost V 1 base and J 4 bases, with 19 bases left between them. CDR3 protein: CSVEARLQGSVYGYTF. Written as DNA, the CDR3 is TGCAGCGTTGAAGCCCGTCTACAGGGTTCTGTCTATGGCTACACCTTC.